One and the same sample provided the 31 T cell receptor beta chains below, sequenced in a study of cytomegalovirus exposure and HLA in healthy donors. 60 Vbeta and 13 Jbeta primers were used in PCR. Sequencing was performed with immunoSEQ multiplex PCR; in TCRdb, only in-frame clones are kept and a portion is missing. Among fewer than 250,000 clones listed, approximately 70% were seen once. Sequenced sample: PBMCs. These receptors originate from a woman aged 25 to 39 in good health and CMV-seropositive.

V is TRBV9 and J is TRBJ2-2, with D possibly matching TRBD1 (5 bases). The ends were cut back, 0 bases at V and 7 bases at J, with 19 bases in the middle. Looked up from germline, CDR1 is SGDLS and CDR2 is YYNGEE. This CDR3 contains 17 residues. The chain's CDR3 is CASSVALAALGVGELFF. As DNA, the CDR3 is TGTGCCAGCAGCGTAGCTCTCGCGGCCCTAGGGGTCGGGGAGCTGTTTTTT.

V usage is TRBV14 and J usage is TRBJ2-7; D gene uncertain. The CDR3 has 13 residues. V lost 1 base and J 3 bases, leaving 7 bases between the germline ends. CDR1 is SGHDN and CDR2 is FVKESK in the germline V gene. The CDR3 DNA is TGTGCCAGCAGCCAAGGGGCCCACTACGAGCAGTACTTC. It codes for CASSQGAHYEQYF.

The chain uses TRBV7-7 and TRBJ1-1; no reliable D call. The CDR3 has 13 amino acids. Germline lookup yields CDR1 SSHAT and CDR2 FNYEAQ (reference sequence). Trimming left V 2 bases short and J 3 bases short, with 7 bases between. CDR3 amino acids: CASSLNSDTEAFF. DNA for the CDR3: TGTGCCAGCAGCTTAAATTCGGACACTGAAGCTTTCTTT.

The chain couples TRBV2 to TRBJ1-2; perhaps TRBD1 as D (5 bases). Trimming cost V 6 bases and J 2 bases, with 13 bases left between them. There are 14 residues in the CDR3. CDR1 is SNHLY, CDR2 FYNNEI, per germline. This chain's CDR3 is CASRGQGGNYGYTF. CDR3 nucleotides: TGTGCCAGCAGAGGGCAGGGAGGGAACTATGGCTACACCTTC.

The chain combines TRBV28 with TRBJ1-6, with a weak D call TRBD1 (6 bases). The V gene's germline CDR1 is MDHEN and CDR2 SYDVKM. The CDR3 has 16 amino acids. Between the trimmed V and J ends, which lost 4 bases and 8 bases, there was a span of 18 bases. This chain's CDR3 is CASSSPLQGMDSPLHF. CDR3 sequence (DNA): TGTGCCAGCAGTTCTCCCCTACAGGGTATGGATTCACCCCTCCACTTT. Filled out from reference TRBV28 and TRBJ1-6, the complete variable domain reads DVKVTQSSRYLVKRTGEKVFLECVQDMDHENMFWYRQDPGLGLRLIYFSYDVKMKEKGDIPEGYSVSREKKERFSLILESASTNQTSMYLCASSSPLQGMDSPLHFGNGTRLTVT.

This clone was detected once. The rearrangement links TRBV28 to TRBJ1-2; D ambiguous. The germline gives CDR1 MDHEN, CDR2 SYDVKM. Trimming stripped 4 bases from V and 8 bases from J, with 8 bases between. CDR3 length: 11 residues. Here the CDR3 DNA reads TGTGCCAGCAGTTCCCTGAGGGGCTACACCTTC. Amino acid sequence: CASSSLRGYTF.

The chain couples TRBV27 to TRBJ2-7; tentative D call: TRBD2 (6 bases). The CDR3 extends over 16 amino acids. Germline V gene sequence: CDR1 MNHEY, CDR2 SMNVEV (reference sequence). V dropped 5 bases and J dropped 6 bases, with 23 bases sitting between them. The DNA of the CDR3 is TGTGCCAGCAGTGCCCAAGGATTCGGGAGAGGTCCCGAGCAGTACTTC. Protein: CASSAQGFGRGPEQYF.

The sample holds one count of this clone. This chain joins TRBV18 and TRBJ2-7, with 10 bases identical to TRBD1. V was clipped by 3 bases and J by 5 bases; unmatched bases: 10. Germline V gene sequence: CDR1 KGHSH, CDR2 LQKENI. The CDR3 consists of 16 residues. The CDR3 here is CASSPDRGLPPDEQYF. The CDR3 region has the DNA TGTGCCAGCTCACCCGACAGGGGGCTTCCACCGGACGAGCAGTACTTC.

The V gene is TRBV11-3, the J gene TRBJ2-3; the match to TRBD2 covers 8 bases. Germline assignment: CDR1 SGHNT and CDR2 YENEEA. J was trimmed by 0 bases and V by 1 base; bases with no gene match: 3. The CDR3 runs to 16 residues. The CDR3 coding sequence is TGTGCCAGCAGCTTAGGTTCTAGCGGGAGCACAGATACGCAGTATTTT. Residues: CASSLGSSGSTDTQYF.

The genes are TRBV28 and TRBJ1-1; possibly TRBD1 for D (5 bases). With 2 bases removed from V and 1 base from J, the gap between germline ends came to 14 bases. Germline values: CDR1 MDHEN, CDR2 SYDVKM. The CDR3 contains 16 residues. CDR3 DNA: TGTGCCAGCAGTTTAGCCCAGGGCCAGGGGAACACTGAAGCTTTCTTT. Its protein is CASSLAQGQGNTEAFF.

The V gene is TRBV12-5, the J gene TRBJ2-1; weak D call: TRBD1 (5 bases). The V and J ends lost 0 bases and 0 bases respectively, with 15 bases between them. Germline CDR1 LGHNT, CDR2 FRNRAP. The CDR3 has 18 residues. The CDR3: CASGLVLTGASSYNEQFF. The DNA for the CDR3 is TGTGCTAGTGGTTTGGTACTAACAGGAGCAAGCTCCTACAATGAGCAGTTCTTC.

CDR3 in DNA: TGCGCCAGCAACCTTAGCGGGGTCGTCTACAATGAGCAGTTCTTC. Translation: CASNLSGVVYNEQFF. V is TRBV5-1 and J is TRBJ2-1; 8 bases are shared with TRBD2. V lost 6 bases, J lost 3 bases, and 8 bases stayed unmatched. Germline V lookup: CDR1 SGHRS, CDR2 YFSETQ. This CDR3 is 15 amino acids long.

This clone was found a few times. V and J are TRBV11-1 and TRBJ2-6, with 8 nucleotides matching TRBD1. The CDR3 totals 16 residues. J was trimmed by 2 bases and V by 1 base; bases with no gene match: 1. CDR1 and CDR2 from the germline V gene are SGHAT and FQDESV (reference sequence). CDR3 DNA sequence: TGTGCCAGCAGCTTAGACAGGGGGGCTGGGGCCAACGTCCTGACTTTC. Translation gives CASSLDRGAGANVLTF.

J is TRBJ2-7 and V is TRBV15, with D tentatively TRBD2 (5 bases). Germline V gene lookup returns CDR1 LNHNV and CDR2 YYDKDF (reference sequence). The CDR3 covers 17 residues. With 0 bases removed from V and 0 bases from J, the gap between germline ends came to 15 bases. The CDR3 loop is CATSRDISRRSSYEQYF. As DNA, the CDR3 is TGTGCCACCAGCAGAGATATTTCCCGGAGGAGCTCCTACGAGCAGTACTTC.

The V and J genes are TRBV28 and TRBJ2-2; TRBD1 aligns across 7 bases. Losses at the gene ends were 6 bases for V and 1 base for J; bases not matched to a gene: 8. Germline V CDR1 and CDR2: MDHEN, SYDVKM. This CDR3 is 16 amino acids long. CDR3 amino acids: CASSPGTALNTGELFF. The CDR3 region has the DNA TGTGCCAGCAGCCCAGGGACAGCCTTGAACACCGGGGAGCTGTTTTTT.

This clone occurred a few times. This rearrangement joins TRBV5-1 to TRBJ2-7; 8 bases fit TRBD1. The length of the CDR3 is 12 residues. Looked up from germline, CDR1 is SGHRS and CDR2 is YFSETQ. The CDR3 DNA reads TGCGCCAGCAGCTTGGATTTGGACAGGGTGTCGGTC. Translation: CASSLDLDRVSV.

The chain joins TRBV5-4 to TRBJ2-7; D not certain. The CDR3 sequence is 14 residues long. V shed 0 bases and J shed 7 bases, with 14 bases lying between them. The germline V gene has CDR1 SGHNT and CDR2 YYREEE (reference sequence). CDR3 amino acids: CASSLAGGPWEQYF. The DNA of the CDR3 is TGTGCCAGCAGCTTGGCCGGCGGTCCCTGGGAGCAGTACTTC.

The chain employs TRBV28 and TRBJ2-2; D not resolved. CDR1 is MDHEN, CDR2 SYDVKM, per germline. The CDR3 length is 14 residues. The V gene lost 1 base and the J gene lost 5 bases, with 8 bases spanning the gap. The CDR3 sequence: CASSLFRVTGELFF. CDR3 DNA sequence: TGTGCCAGCAGTTTATTTAGAGTGACCGGGGAGCTGTTTTTT.

DNA for the CDR3: TGTGCCACCAGCAGAGCAGGGCTCAATGAAAAACTGTTTTTT. Its translation is CATSRAGLNEKLFF. This chain links TRBV15 with TRBJ1-4; D might be TRBD1 (5 bases). The CDR3 runs 14 residues. CDR1 is LNHNV, CDR2 YYDKDF, per germline (reference sequence). Trimming took off 1 base at V and 5 bases at J, with 8 bases between the two ends.

There are a few counts of this clone. V and J are TRBV5-4 and TRBJ2-5; the match to TRBD1 covers 11 bases. Losses at the gene ends were 5 bases for V and 5 bases for J; bases not matched to a gene: 5. The CDR3 is 14 amino acids. CDR1 and CDR2 (germline): SGHNT, YYREEE (reference sequence). The CDR3 nucleotides are TGTGCCAGCAGTCAGGACAGGGGGCGGGAGACCCAGTACTTC. It yields the protein CASSQDRGRETQYF.

This clone was found a few times. The genes are TRBV5-4 and TRBJ2-1, with TRBD2 matching over 16 bases. Germline-derived CDR1 and CDR2 are SGHNT and YYREEE (reference sequence). V shed 6 bases and J 10 bases; nucleotides not matched to a gene: 7. The CDR3 spans 15 residues. The DNA of the CDR3 is TGTGCCAGCACGCAGGGACTAGCGGGAGGGAAGGAGCAGTTCTTC. Translated: CASTQGLAGGKEQFF. The full variable domain, with the rest looked up from reference TRBV5-4 and TRBJ2-1, is ETGVTQSPTHLIKTRGQQVTLRCSSQSGHNTVSWYQQALGQGPQFIFQYYREEENGRGNFPPRFSGLQFPNYSSELNVNALELDDSALYLCASTQGLAGGKEQFFGPGTRLTVL.

The chain employs TRBV7-9 and TRBJ1-4, with D possibly TRBD1 on 6 matching bases. Trimming shortened V by 5 bases and J by 0 bases, and 13 bases separated the two germline ends. CDR3 length equals 16 residues. CDR1 is SEHNR, CDR2 FQNEAQ, per germline (reference sequence). The CDR3 DNA follows: TGTGCCAGCAGCACAGGGACGGTCTCAACTAATGAAAAACTGTTTTTT. This encodes CASSTGTVSTNEKLFF.

The chain couples TRBV6-1 to TRBJ2-1; TRBD1 agrees at 7 bases. This CDR3 spans 17 amino acids. CDR1 is MNHNS, CDR2 SASEGT, per germline. Trimming at V came to 3 bases and at J to 8 bases, leaving 16 bases not matched to a gene. The CDR3 here is CASSERFVGGDGDEQFF. The CDR3 DNA reads as TGTGCCAGCAGTGAGAGGTTCGTAGGGGGCGATGGGGATGAGCAGTTCTTC.

This clone has only a few counts. V is TRBV7-9 and J is TRBJ1-4; a weak D match, TRBD1 (6 bases). Trimming took 5 bases from V and 6 from J, leaving 16 bases between them. Germline CDR1 and CDR2: SEHNR and FQNEAQ (reference sequence). The CDR3 covers 15 residues. CDR3 coding DNA: TGTGCCAGCAGCCCGGGGTCCAGGGGTGATGAAAAACTGTTTTTT. Translating it yields CASSPGSRGDEKLFF. The full variable domain, completed using reference TRBV7-9 and TRBJ1-4, is DTGVSQNPRHKITKRGQNVTFRCDPISEHNRLYWYRQTLGQGPEFLTYFQNEAQLEKSRLLSDRFSAERPKGSFSTLEIQRTEQGDSAMYLCASSPGSRGDEKLFFGSGTQLSVL.

The sample holds a few counts of this clone. The rearrangement uses TRBV28 and TRBJ2-7; D may be TRBD2 (5 bases). CDR3 length equals 15 residues. Trimming stripped 4 bases from V and 7 bases from J, with 20 bases between. Germline V gives CDR1 MDHEN, CDR2 SYDVKM. The CDR3: CASSYRERGIGEQYF. The CDR3 coding sequence is TGTGCCAGCAGTTACCGGGAAAGAGGGATCGGGGAGCAGTACTTC.

Only one count was recorded for this clone. This sample includes further DNA sequences coding for the same CDR3. V usage is TRBV19 and J usage is TRBJ2-7, with D possibly matching TRBD1 (6 bases). The CDR3 extends over 14 amino acids. Germline loops: CDR1 LNHDA, CDR2 SQIVND (reference sequence). Trimming took off 2 bases at V and 0 bases at J, with 8 bases between the two ends. In DNA, the CDR3 is TGTGCCAGTAGTATAACAGGGAGCTCCTACGAGCAGTACTTC. Protein: CASSITGSSYEQYF.

The chain carries TRBV6-1 and TRBJ1-2; 9 positions agree with TRBD1. The CDR3 length is 15 residues. Germline V gene sequence: CDR1 MNHNS, CDR2 SASEGT. J gave up 0 bases and V 6 bases, and 5 bases lay outside the gene matches. In DNA form, the CDR3 reads TGTGCCAGCAGGAGAGGACAGGGGACTAACTATGGCTACACCTTC. Protein product: CASRRGQGTNYGYTF.

This CDR3 reads CASSYLATSNEQFF. In DNA, the CDR3 is TGTGCCAGCAGTTACCTCGCTACCTCCAATGAGCAGTTCTTC. V is TRBV6-6 and J is TRBJ2-1; no firm D call. This CDR3 has 14 residues. Germline V gene data show CDR1 as MNHNY and CDR2 as SVGAGI (reference sequence). Trimming left V 2 bases short and J 6 bases short, with 11 bases between.

The V gene is TRBV6-5, the J gene TRBJ2-7; D remains ambiguous. The CDR3 has 14 amino acids. Germline V gene lookup returns CDR1 MNHEY and CDR2 SVGAGI. V lost 10 bases and J lost 7, with 23 bases in between. The CDR3 nucleotides read TGTGCCACCGTACAGTTTCCGTCATCGAGAGAGCAGTACTTC. Its translation is CATVQFPSSREQYF.

This clone was picked up a small number of times. This rearrangement joins TRBV18 to TRBJ1-1, with 8 bases lining up with TRBD1. CDR3 size: 13 residues. V shed 6 bases, J shed 8 bases, and the junction held 8 bases outside the gene matches. The germline V gene encodes CDR1 KGHSH and CDR2 LQKENI. DNA for the CDR3: TGTGCCAGCTCGCCAGGGGGCCCCCCAGAAGCTTTCTTT. The encoded protein is CASSPGGPPEAFF.

The chain combines TRBV6-1 with TRBJ2-7, with 11 bases aligning to TRBD2. Germline V CDR1 and CDR2: MNHNS, SASEGT. This CDR3 is 14 amino acids long. After removal of 4 bases from V and 4 bases from J, the junction contained 3 bases not matched to a gene. The CDR3 region has the DNA TGTGCCAGCAGTGTACTAGCGGGAGAGTACGAGCAGTACTTC. Its translation is CASSVLAGEYEQYF.